This T cell receptor beta chain was found in a study of blood T cell repertoires in COVID-19. CDR3 size: 12 residues. Germline V gene data show CDR1 as GTSNPN and CDR2 as SVGIG (reference sequence). Trimming took off 5 bases at V and 6 bases at J, with 13 bases between the two ends. Profiled with immunoSEQ multiplex PCR; TCRdb holds only in-frame clones, not every one. This table has about 390,000 clones, around 87% appearing once. The specimen was peripheral blood. V is TRBV30 and J is TRBJ1-2; unclear D gene. The clonotype originates from a woman in her sixties or seventies with COVID-19, enrolled during active disease. The CDR3 DNA reads TGTGCCTGGGACGAGAGGGCAAATGGCTACACCTTC. Protein product: CAWDERANGYTF.